Below, one T cell receptor beta chain is given with its context. This entry belongs to a study of blood T cell repertoires in COVID-19. As for the study in general: Sites across the United States, Italy and Spain contributed samples from acute and convalescent COVID-19. The cDNA or gDNA used as material had been derived from T cells, B-cell-depleted T cells, or PBMCs.

Authors' methods: Nucleated cell counts were estimated from reference gene primer amplification. Clones were sequenced by immunoSEQ multiplex PCR, and TCRdb holds only the in-frame ones, with some missing. The V and J calls and the clone size are those of that table, but D and trimming were determined from the DNA. Found here are approximately 51,000 clones, over 70% of them singletons; the top ten hold around 2%. With V trimmed by 6 bases and J by 8 bases, 4 bases remained unmatched. The CDR3 has 13 residues. Germline lookup yields CDR1 MNHEY and CDR2 SMNVEV (reference sequence). Seattle patients were enrolled while actively infected and followed longitudinally.

Sample: peripheral blood. The chain recombines TRBV27 with TRBJ1-4; 9 bases fit TRBD1. The clonotype comes from a woman aged 80 or over with COVID-19, enrolled during active disease. CDR3 DNA: TGTGCCAGCAGACAGGGGGCTGGGGAAAAACTGTTTTTT. It is translated as CASRQGAGEKLFF.